A selection of T cell receptor beta chains follows, all from one sample in a study of T-cell reconstitution after alpha-beta-depleted transplantation in children. TCRdb fed the PCR reads into MiXCR, producing one record per CDR3 protein. The data show 500,000 to 750,000 distinct CDR3 sequences, over 10% seen once. This material consisted of PBMCs, mostly from graft donor cells, taken 360 days after TCRalphabeta/CD19-depleted stem cell transplant. All receptors come from a male patient younger than 18 who had a stem cell transplant for acute myeloid leukemia, so the T cells may come from the graft donor. The CDR3 runs from the conserved cysteine through the conserved F or W. D genes are given only for firm matches. Some rows have no size entry. The others give once, few or many, or a class for an expanded clone.

clone_size j_call v_call d_call cdr3_length cdr3_aa cdr3_nt
. TRBJ2-1 TRBV29-1 . 13 CSAPVRSHNEQFF TGCAGCGCCCCAGTGAGGAGCCACAATGAGCAGTTCTTC
. TRBJ2-2 TRBV11-2 . 17 CASSRINVGVGTGELFF TGTGCCAGCAGCCGTATCAACGTAGGGGTAGGCACCGGGGAGCTGTTTTTT
. TRBJ1-2 TRBV28 . 15 CASSLTGPRGYGYTF TGTGCCAGCAGTTTAACCGGTCCGAGGGGCTATGGCTACACCTTC
few TRBJ2-7 TRBV7-2 . 17 CASSLGQGKAQVYEQYF TGTGCCAGCAGCTTAGGTCAGGGGAAGGCCCAAGTCTACGAGCAGTACTTC
. TRBJ2-7 TRBV5-1 TRBD2 16 CASSPGLLADLYEQYF TGCGCCAGCAGCCCCGGACTACTAGCGGATTTATACGAGCAGTACTTC
. TRBJ2-1 TRBV14 TRBD2 18 CASSQERGKLAEYNEQFF TGTGCCAGCAGCCAAGAAAGGGGGAAACTAGCGGAGTACAATGAGCAGTTCTTC
many TRBJ2-7 TRBV12-3/TRBV12-4 . 14 CASSLKPSTGEQYF TGTGCCAGCAGTTTAAAACCGTCTACTGGCGAGCAGTACTTC
many TRBJ1-3 TRBV28 . 15 CASSLIQRAGNTIYF TGTGCCAGCAGTTTAATCCAGAGGGCCGGAAACACCATATATTTT
. TRBJ2-1 TRBV5-4 . 19 CASSSNVELHGSSYNEQFF TGTGCCAGCAGCTCCAACGTTGAATTACACGGGAGCTCCTACAATGAGCAGTTCTTC
few TRBJ1-1 TRBV3-1 . 14 CASSQDKGDGEAFF TGTGCCAGCAGCCAAGATAAGGGGGATGGGGAGGCTTTCTTT
. TRBJ2-1 TRBV18 . 12 CASSPKGNEQFF TGTGCCAGCTCGCCTAAAGGGAATGAGCAGTTCTTC
few TRBJ2-1 TRBV19 . 14 CASSMERLQNEQFF TGTGCCAGTAGTATGGAGAGGTTGCAGAATGAGCAGTTCTTC
. TRBJ2-7 TRBV18 . 13 CASSPPTVNEQYF TGTGCCAGCTCACCACCGACGGTAAACGAGCAGTACTTC
. TRBJ1-5 TRBV18 TRBD1 16 CASSPINTGGNQPQHF TGTGCCAGCTCACCGATTAACACAGGGGGCAATCAGCCCCAGCATTTT
. TRBJ2-1 TRBV10-3 TRBD2 15 CAISDRREAGGEQFF TGTGCCATCAGTGATCGGCGGGAGGCCGGGGGTGAGCAGTTCTTC
few TRBJ2-5 TRBV11-1 TRBD2 18 CASSLWKGLAEGQETQYF TGTGCCAGCAGCTTATGGAAAGGACTAGCGGAGGGACAAGAGACCCAGTACTTC
many TRBJ2-1 TRBV29-1 TRBD2 16 CSAGGLAGGAYNEQFF TGCAGCGCTGGGGGACTAGCGGGAGGGGCCTACAATGAGCAGTTCTTC
. TRBJ2-7 TRBV11-1 . 18 CASSLKGGGGQAPYEQYF TGTGCCAGCAGCTTAAAAGGGGGGGGCGGCCAGGCGCCCTACGAGCAGTACTTC
few TRBJ2-7 TRBV18 . 15 CASSPQGDGSYEQYF TGTGCCAGCTCACCACAGGGGGACGGCTCCTACGAGCAGTACTTC
. TRBJ1-2 TRBV4-3 . 15 CASSQEKQVLYGYTF TGCGCCAGCAGCCAAGAGAAACAGGTTCTCTATGGCTACACCTTC
few TRBJ2-7 TRBV6-5 . 14 CASSLQGSPYEQYF TGTGCCAGCAGTCTACAGGGATCCCCCTACGAGCAGTACTTC
few TRBJ2-3 TRBV12-3/TRBV12-4 . 14 CASSWPRATDTQYF TGTGCCAGCAGTTGGCCTAGGGCCACAGATACGCAGTATTTT
few TRBJ2-5 TRBV25-1 . 14 CASSVPGLQETQYF TGTGCCAGCAGTGTGCCGGGACTCCAAGAGACCCAGTACTTC
. TRBJ1-1 TRBV10-3 . 13 CAISESALTEAFF TGTGCCATCAGTGAGTCGGCACTCACTGAAGCTTTCTTT
. TRBJ1-1 TRBV25-1 . 15 CASTNGGPMNTEAFF TGTGCCAGCACCAACGGGGGTCCCATGAACACTGAAGCTTTCTTT
few TRBJ2-1 TRBV7-2 . 13 CASSLGLFNEQFF TGTGCCAGCAGCTTAGGTTTGTTCAATGAGCAGTTCTTC
few TRBJ1-1 TRBV29-1 TRBD1 16 CSVVYRGRVANTEAFF TGCAGCGTTGTGTACAGGGGGCGCGTGGCGAACACTGAAGCTTTCTTT
many TRBJ1-4 TRBV12-3/TRBV12-4 TRBD1 14 CASSLTGGDGKLFF TGTGCCAGCAGCCTGACAGGGGGAGACGGAAAACTGTTTTTT
many TRBJ2-7 TRBV6-2/TRBV6-3 . 14 CASSKFSPSYEQYF TGTGCCAGCTCCAAATTCTCCCCATCCTACGAGCAGTACTTC
. TRBJ2-5 TRBV7-6 TRBD1 15 CASSRSSGGWGAQYF TGTGCCAGCAGCCGATCCTCAGGGGGCTGGGGCGCCCAGTACTTC
many TRBJ2-4 TRBV29-1 . 15 CSVEYVRSEENIQYF TGCAGCGTCGAGTATGTCAGGTCCGAGGAAAACATTCAGTACTTC
. TRBJ2-5 TRBV5-1 . 13 CASSLVPWETQYF TGCGCCAGCAGCTTAGTACCCTGGGAGACCCAGTACTTC
. TRBJ2-3 TRBV7-3 TRBD2 17 CASSYTGTSYATDTQYF TGTGCCAGCAGCTACACCGGGACTAGCTATGCCACAGATACGCAGTATTTT
many TRBJ1-3 TRBV29-1 . 13 CSVAHGFTNTIYF TGCAGCGTGGCGCACGGGTTTACGAACACCATATATTTT
. TRBJ2-2 TRBV12-3/TRBV12-4 TRBD2 15 CASRWTSGAPGELFF TGTGCCAGCAGATGGACTAGCGGGGCGCCCGGGGAGCTGTTTTTT
. TRBJ2-4 TRBV28 . 16 CASSLLPGVLENIQYF TGTGCCAGCAGTTTACTGCCGGGGGTTTTGGAAAACATTCAGTACTTC
few TRBJ2-1 TRBV11-2 . 12 CASSFSEGGEFF TGTGCCAGCAGCTTCTCCGAAGGTGGGGAGTTCTTC
. TRBJ2-7 TRBV5-6 . 15 CASSLTEGYFYEQYF TGTGCCAGCAGTCTTACAGAGGGCTACTTCTACGAGCAGTACTTC
few TRBJ1-6 TRBV11-3 . 16 CASSLPGGIYNSPLHF TGTGCCAGCAGCTTACCTGGGGGCATCTATAATTCACCCCTCCACTTT
few TRBJ2-7 TRBV20-1 . 14 CSASGGGPLNEQYF TGCAGTGCTTCCGGTGGCGGCCCCTTAAACGAGCAGTACTTC
few TRBJ2-5 TRBV6-2/TRBV6-3 . 11 CASTNSQTQYF TGTGCCAGCACCAACTCTCAGACCCAGTACTTC
many TRBJ2-1 TRBV11-1 TRBD2 17 CASSSGTSGSSYNEQFF TGTGCCAGCAGTTCCGGGACTAGCGGAAGCTCCTACAATGAGCAGTTCTTC
. TRBJ2-7 TRBV7-9 TRBD2 14 CASSPWGGGYEQYF TGTGCCAGCAGCCCCTGGGGGGGAGGATACGAGCAGTACTTC
. TRBJ1-1 TRBV29-1 . 13 CSVVGKGPIEAFF TGCAGCGTTGTCGGGAAGGGGCCGATAGAAGCTTTCTTT
. TRBJ2-1 TRBV7-2 TRBD1 14 CASSRNTGAGEQFF TGTGCCAGCAGCCGCAACACAGGGGCGGGTGAGCAGTTCTTC
few TRBJ2-1 TRBV5-1 . 14 CASSLLAPWGEQFF TGCGCCAGCAGCCTTCTAGCGCCCTGGGGTGAGCAGTTCTTC
few TRBJ2-2 TRBV5-6 TRBD2 14 CASSFYGGSGELFF TGTGCCAGCAGCTTCTACGGGGGGTCCGGGGAGCTGTTTTTT
. TRBJ2-5 TRBV6-1 . 16 CASSKGEGTRLETQYF TGTGCCAGCAGTAAAGGAGAGGGGACCCGTCTGGAGACCCAGTACTTC
many TRBJ2-7 TRBV11-1 . 14 CASSAWDGSYEQYF TGTGCCAGCAGCGCCTGGGACGGCTCCTACGAGCAGTACTTC
few TRBJ2-6 TRBV6-5 . 17 CASSYEGMSSGANVLTF TGTGCCAGCAGTTATGAGGGGATGAGCTCTGGGGCCAACGTCCTGACTTTC
few TRBJ2-7 TRBV5-1 . 18 CASSITSIGGVNAYEQYF TGCGCCAGCAGCATCACGAGCATCGGGGGCGTGAACGCCTACGAGCAGTACTTC
. TRBJ2-7 TRBV19 . 12 CASQGNLHEQYF TGTGCCAGCCAGGGAAACCTCCACGAGCAGTACTTC
. TRBJ2-7 TRBV3-1 TRBD2 15 CASSQAGGTTYEQYF TGTGCCAGCAGCCAAGCGGGGGGGACCACCTACGAGCAGTACTTC
many TRBJ1-1 TRBV28 . 11 CASSYHYEAFF TGTGCCAGCAGTTACCACTATGAAGCTTTCTTT
few TRBJ2-1 TRBV5-1 . 15 CASSLTGTPYNEQFF TGCGCCAGCAGCTTGACGGGGACCCCCTACAATGAGCAGTTCTTC